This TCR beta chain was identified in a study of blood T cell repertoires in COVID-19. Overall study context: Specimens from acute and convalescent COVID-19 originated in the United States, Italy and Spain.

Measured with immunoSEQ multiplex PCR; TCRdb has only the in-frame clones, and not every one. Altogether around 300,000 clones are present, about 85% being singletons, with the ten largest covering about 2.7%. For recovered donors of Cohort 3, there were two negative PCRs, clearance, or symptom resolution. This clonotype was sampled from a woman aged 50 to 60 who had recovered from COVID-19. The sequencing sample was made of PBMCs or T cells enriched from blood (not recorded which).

As DNA, the CDR3 is TGCGCCAGCAGCCCCTCAGGGGCCACTAATGAAAAACTGTTTTTT. It encodes CASSPSGATNEKLFF. The chain links TRBV5-1 to TRBJ1-4; D may be TRBD1 (6 bases). The V and J ends lost 4 bases and 2 bases respectively, with 12 bases between them. The CDR3 runs to 15 residues. Germline V CDR1 and CDR2: SGHRS, YFSETQ.